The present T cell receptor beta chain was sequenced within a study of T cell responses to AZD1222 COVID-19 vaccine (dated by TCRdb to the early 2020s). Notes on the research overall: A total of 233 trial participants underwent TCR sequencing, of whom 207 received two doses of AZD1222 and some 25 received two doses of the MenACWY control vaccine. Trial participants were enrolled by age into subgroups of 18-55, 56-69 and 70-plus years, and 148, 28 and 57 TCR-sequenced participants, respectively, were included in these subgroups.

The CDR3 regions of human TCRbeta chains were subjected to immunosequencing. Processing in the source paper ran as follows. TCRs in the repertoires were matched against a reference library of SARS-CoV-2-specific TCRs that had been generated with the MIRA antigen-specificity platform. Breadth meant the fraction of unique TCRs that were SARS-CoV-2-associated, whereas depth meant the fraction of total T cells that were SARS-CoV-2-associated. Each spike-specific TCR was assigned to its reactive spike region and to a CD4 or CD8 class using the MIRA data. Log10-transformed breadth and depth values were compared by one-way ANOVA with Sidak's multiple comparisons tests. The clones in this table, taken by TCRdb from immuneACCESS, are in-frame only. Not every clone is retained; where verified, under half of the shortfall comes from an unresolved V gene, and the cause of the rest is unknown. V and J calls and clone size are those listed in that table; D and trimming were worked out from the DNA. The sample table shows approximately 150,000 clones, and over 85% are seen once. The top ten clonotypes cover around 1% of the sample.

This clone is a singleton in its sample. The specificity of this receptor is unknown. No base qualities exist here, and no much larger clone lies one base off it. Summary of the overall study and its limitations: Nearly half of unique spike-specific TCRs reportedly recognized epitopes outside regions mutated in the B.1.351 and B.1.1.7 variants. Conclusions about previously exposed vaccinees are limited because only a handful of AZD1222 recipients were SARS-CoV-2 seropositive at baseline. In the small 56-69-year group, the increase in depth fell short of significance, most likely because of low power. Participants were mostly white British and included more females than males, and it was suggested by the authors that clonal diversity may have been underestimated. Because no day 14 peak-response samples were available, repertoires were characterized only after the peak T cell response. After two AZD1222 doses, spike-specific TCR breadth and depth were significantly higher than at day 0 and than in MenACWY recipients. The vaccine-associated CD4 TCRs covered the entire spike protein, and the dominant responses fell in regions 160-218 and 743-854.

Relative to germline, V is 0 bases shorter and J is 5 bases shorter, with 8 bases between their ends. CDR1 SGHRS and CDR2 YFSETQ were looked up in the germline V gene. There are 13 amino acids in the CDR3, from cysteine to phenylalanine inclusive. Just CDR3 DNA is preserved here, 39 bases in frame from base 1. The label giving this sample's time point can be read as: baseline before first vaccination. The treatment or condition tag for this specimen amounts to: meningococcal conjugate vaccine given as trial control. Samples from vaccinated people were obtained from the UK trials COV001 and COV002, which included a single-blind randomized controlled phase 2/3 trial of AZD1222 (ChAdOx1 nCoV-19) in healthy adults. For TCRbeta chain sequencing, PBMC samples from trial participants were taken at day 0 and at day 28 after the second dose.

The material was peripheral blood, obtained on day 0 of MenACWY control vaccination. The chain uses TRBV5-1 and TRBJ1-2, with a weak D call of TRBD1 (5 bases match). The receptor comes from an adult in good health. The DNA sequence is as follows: TGCGCCAGCAGCTTGGTACAGGATTATGGCTACACCTTC. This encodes CASSLVQDYGYTF. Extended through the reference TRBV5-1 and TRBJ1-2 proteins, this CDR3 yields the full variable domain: KAGVTQTPRYLIKTRGQQVTLSCSPISGHRSVSWYQQTPGQGLQFLFEYFSETQRNKGNFPGRFSGRQFSNSRSEMNVSTLELGDSALYLCASSLVQDYGYTFGSGTRLTVV.